Below, one TCR beta chain is given with its context. This sample was taken from a study of blood T cell repertoires in COVID-19. Sequenced by immunoSEQ multiplex PCR; TCRdb stores in-frame clones only, minus some. The data hold some 270,000 clones, with under 90% observed a single time. Among Cohort 3 donors, those recovered had two negative PCRs, clearance, or symptom resolution. Germline lookup yields CDR1 LGHNA and CDR2 YNFKEQ. The CDR3 extends over 16 amino acids. With 1 base removed from V and 4 bases from J, the gap between germline ends came to 14 bases. The specimen sequenced was PBMCs or T cells enriched from blood (not recorded which). The chain is built from TRBV4-2 and TRBJ1-5; no firm D call. The origin of this receptor is a woman aged 40 to 55 who had recovered from COVID-19. The CDR3 DNA follows: TGTGCCAGCAGCCAAGGGCGGGAGGGTGGAAATCAGCCCCAGCATTTT. It translates to CASSQGREGGNQPQHF.